This record concerns one TCR beta chain sequence. It has no known antigen specificity. No base qualities exist here, and no much larger clone lies one base off it. TCRbeta CDR3 regions were amplified from genomic DNA using the immunoSEQ Assay, a bias-controlled multiplex PCR. Under the source paper's analysis protocol: The number of nucleated cells in each sample was estimated by amplification of reference gene primers within the assay. Sequence reads were collapsed and filtered to measure the absolute abundance of every unique TCRbeta CDR3 rearrangement. Productive Simpson clonality was computed per sample as the square root of Simpson's diversity index over productive rearrangements. The source is immuneACCESS, and TCRdb retained only in-frame sequences with V and J called. Part of the clones is not carried over; for the studies checked, unresolved V genes explain less than half of this, and the remainder is unexplained. The V and J calls and clone size come from that table; D and trimming were worked out from the DNA. The sample table contains under 250,000 clones; only one count was recorded for 75% to 90% of them. The ten largest clones take up 2.6% of the sample.

Trimming costs V 6 bases and J 6 bases, and their ends lie 18 bases apart. The germline V gene specifies SNHLY as CDR1 and FYNNEI as CDR2. Its CDR3 holds 14 amino acids, cysteine through phenylalanine. Only the CDR3 part of the read is kept: 42 bases, read in frame from the first base. These data belong to a study of blood T cell repertoires in COVID-19 (dated by TCRdb to between 2020 and 2021). The study in broad terms: Collaborator samples came from the United States, Italy and Spain and covered acute and convalescent phases of COVID-19. The prospective study material was composed of cDNA or gDNA derived from T cells, B-cell-depleted T cells, or PBMCs. Deeply sampled blood TCRbeta repertoires from subjects exposed to, actively infected with, or recovered from COVID-19 were included in the dataset. The repertoires were made available in a free public database intended to serve as a resource for research on the immune response to SARS-CoV-2. Samples were obtained from the ongoing ImmuneRACE study (first 160 participants) and from some 1,200 subjects provided by 6 global collaborators. The sample metadata nearly always contained a de-identified subject ID, COVID-19 status, age in years and sex. HLA class I and class II types, where available, came from metadata supplied by the sample provider rather than from assay-based typing. Results and caveats for the whole study, not just this receptor: Clinical and demographic metadata were provided uncurated, with the amount varying by source and participant.

Collaborating institutions collected whole blood in K2EDTA tubes following their own protocols. For TCRbeta analysis, collaborators shipped samples in one of three forms: frozen whole blood, isolated PBMCs, or DNA extracted from either of those sample types. This clonotype was obtained from a woman aged 70-85 years with active or convalescent COVID-19. Sequenced: peripheral blood. The sequence joins TRBV2 to TRBJ2-7; the D gene is possibly TRBD1, with 5 bases matching. The DNA sequence follows: TGTGCCAGCAGCCTAAGACAGTTTGTGAGCGAGCAGTACTTC. It is translated as CASSLRQFVSEQYF.